The 25 T cell receptor beta chains below come from one sample, sequenced in a study of OX40 agonist ivuxolimab in advanced cancers. The data were produced by immunoSEQ multiplex PCR, yet TCRdb's version contains in-frame clones alone and is incomplete. The repertoire holds some 15,000 clones, with about 75% as singletons. Specimen: CD4+ or CD8+ T cells sorted from blood, collected in a trial of the OX40 agonist ivuxolimab. The receptor source for this set is an adult with an advanced solid tumor such as melanoma, head and neck, liver or kidney cancer.

This chain links TRBV5-4 with TRBJ2-3; D not resolved. CDR1 and CDR2 (germline): SGHNT, YYREEE (reference sequence). The CDR3 covers 12 residues. The V end was cut by 3 bases, the J end by 2 bases, with 4 bases between. This chain's CDR3 is CASSYSTDTQYF. The CDR3, as DNA: TGTGCCAGCAGCTATTCCACAGATACGCAGTATTTT.

V gene TRBV19 combines with J gene TRBJ2-7; 14 nucleotides match TRBD2. After removal of 6 bases from V and 2 bases from J, the junction contained 6 bases not matched to a gene. The CDR3 covers 16 residues. Germline lookup yields CDR1 LNHDA and CDR2 SQIVND (reference sequence). The CDR3 DNA is TGTGCCAGTAGCAAAGGGACTAGCGGGAGAACCTACGAGCAGTACTTC. Protein sequence: CASSKGTSGRTYEQYF.

The chain recombines TRBV13 with TRBJ2-7, with 8 bases matching TRBD1. CDR3 length equals 14 residues. Germline CDR1 reads PRHDT; CDR2 reads FYEKMQ (reference sequence). V trimming: 7 bases; J trimming: 3 bases; junction bases outside the gene matches: 8. CDR3 coding DNA: TGTGCCAGCACCATCAGGGGGCATGGCTACGAGCAGTACTTC. Its protein is CASTIRGHGYEQYF. Full variable domain (outside the CDR3, taken from reference TRBV13 and TRBJ2-7): AAGVIQSPRHLIKEKRETATLKCYPIPRHDTVYWYQQGPGQDPQFLISFYEKMQSDKGSIPDRFSAQQFSDYHSELNMSSLELGDSALYFCASTIRGHGYEQYFGPGTRLTVT.

The rearrangement joins TRBV2 to TRBJ1-6; no clear D gene. The V end was cut by 3 bases, the J end by 0 bases, with 24 bases between. In germline, CDR1 is SNHLY, CDR2 FYNNEI. There are 21 residues in the CDR3. The CDR3 sequence: CASSDLGPTSPASSYNSPLHF. The CDR3 DNA reads as TGTGCCAGCAGTGACCTAGGTCCCACATCGCCCGCTAGCTCCTATAATTCACCCCTCCACTTT.

The table lists this clone with a few counts. This chain links TRBV28 with TRBJ1-1; a possible D gene is TRBD1 (6 bases). The CDR3 is 13 residues long. The germline V gene encodes CDR1 MDHEN and CDR2 SYDVKM. V dropped 4 bases and J dropped 4 bases, with 10 bases sitting between them. The CDR3 nucleotides are TGTGCCAGCAGTTGGGGGGCAGGCACTGAAGCTTTCTTT. It is translated as CASSWGAGTEAFF.

The rearrangement links TRBV6-5 to TRBJ2-5; 8 nucleotides match TRBD2. TRBJ2-7 matches the DNA end more closely, so the J call is doubtful. The germline V gene encodes CDR1 MNHEY and CDR2 SVGAGI. This CDR3 spans 11 amino acids. The CDR3 DNA reads TGTGTAAGCGGGGGCTCCTACGAGCAGTACTTC. Its translation is CVSGGSYEQYF.

This chain joins TRBV28 and TRBJ2-1; 12 bases agree with TRBD2. With 2 bases clipped from V and 7 bases from J, the junction kept 12 bases outside the gene matches. The CDR3 consists of 18 residues. Germline lookup yields CDR1 MDHEN and CDR2 SYDVKM. The CDR3 region has the DNA TGTGCCAGCAGTTTAGAGGCTAGCGGGAGGGCCCTTGGGAATGAGCAGTTCTTC. Its translation is CASSLEASGRALGNEQFF.

This rearrangement joins TRBV29-1 to TRBJ2-6; TRBD1 or TRBD2 may be the D gene (5 bases each). Germline CDR1 SQVTM, CDR2 ANQGSEA. The CDR3 covers 18 residues. Trimming left V 0 bases short and J 2 bases short, with 17 bases between. CDR3 nucleotide sequence: TGCAGCGTTGAAGACCCCCCGGGGCGGTGGGCTGGGGCCAACGTCCTGACTTTC. Translation gives CSVEDPPGRWAGANVLTF.

This clone was recorded a few times. The V gene is TRBV27, the J gene TRBJ1-4; D ambiguous. The CDR3 contains 15 residues. Trimming took off 5 bases at V and 2 bases at J, with 12 bases between the two ends. Germline CDR1 and CDR2: MNHEY and SMNVEV (reference sequence). CDR3 nucleotide sequence: TGTGCCAGCAGTGCCGCCCCAGCGACTAATGAAAAACTGTTTTTT. Translated, it gives CASSAAPATNEKLFF.

The CDR3 bases are TGTGCCAGCAGCCCTCCGGATGTCCACTATGGCTACACCTTC. It yields the protein CASSPPDVHYGYTF. The chain joins TRBV13 to TRBJ1-2; D is uncertain. Germline values: CDR1 PRHDT, CDR2 FYEKMQ (reference sequence). The V and J ends lost 5 bases and 3 bases respectively, with 13 bases between them. The CDR3 spans 14 residues.

V gene TRBV2 combines with J gene TRBJ2-7; D is unresolved. This CDR3 is 13 amino acids long. Between the trimmed V and J ends, which lost 0 bases and 2 bases, there was a span of 5 bases. Germline CDR1 reads SNHLY; CDR2 reads FYNNEI. CDR3 bases: TGTGCCAGCAGTGAAGCGGGTGCCTACGAGCAGTACTTC. The encoded protein is CASSEAGAYEQYF.

The chain combines TRBV19 with TRBJ1-1; possible D gene TRBD1, 5 bases. The ends were cut back, 11 bases at V and 0 bases at J, with 13 bases in the middle. The CDR3 sequence is 13 residues long. In germline, CDR1 is LNHDA, CDR2 SQIVND (reference sequence). The CDR3 loop reads CARGVDLNTEAFF. CDR3 coding DNA: TGTGCCCGGGGGGTCGACCTGAACACTGAAGCTTTCTTT.

J is TRBJ2-1 and V is TRBV10-1; 12 bases map to TRBD2. J lost 3 bases, V lost 7 bases, and 7 bases had no gene match. CDR3 size: 16 residues. Germline assignment: CDR1 WNHNN and CDR2 SYGVQD (reference sequence). This chain's CDR3 is CASTSGLAGLYNEQFF. The DNA of the CDR3 is TGCGCCAGCACCTCGGGACTAGCGGGCCTCTACAATGAGCAGTTCTTC.

This sequence joins TRBV6-5 and TRBJ1-3; D gene ambiguous. Looked up from germline, CDR1 is MNHEY and CDR2 is SVGAGI. V gave up 7 bases and J gave up 4 bases, with 14 bases separating them. The length of the CDR3 is 14 residues. This CDR3 reads CASTPGPRGNTIYF. CDR3 DNA sequence: TGTGCCAGCACTCCCGGGCCCAGGGGAAACACCATATATTTT.

This chain uses TRBV10-2 with TRBJ2-7; D gene uncertain. V lost 0 bases to trimming and J lost 4 bases, with 16 bases between them. The CDR3 consists of 16 residues. Looked up from germline, CDR1 is WSHSY and CDR2 is SAAADI. CDR3 in amino acids: CASSESRSVQIYEQYF. The CDR3 DNA is TGCGCCAGCAGTGAGTCGAGAAGCGTCCAGATTTACGAGCAGTACTTC.

On this clone: The junction departs from the called germline gene at one end, perhaps through a read error. The V and J genes are TRBV11-2 and TRBJ1-1; D not resolved. Looked up from germline, CDR1 is SGHAT and CDR2 is FQNNGV. The CDR3 loop spans 12 amino acids. This CDR3 is CASSSVKTEAFF. For the CDR3, the DNA is TGTGCCAGCAGCTCAGTGAAAACTGAAGCTTTCTTT. Full variable domain (rest looked up from reference TRBV11-2 and TRBJ1-1): EAGVAQSPRYKIIEKRQSVAFWCNPISGHATLYWYQQILGQGPKLLIQFQNNGVVDDSQLPKDRFSAERLKGVDSTLKIQPAKLEDSAVYLCASSSVKTEAFFGQGTRLTVV.

This chain connects TRBV13 to TRBJ1-2; D ambiguous. Germline-derived CDR1 and CDR2 are PRHDT and FYEKMQ (reference sequence). The CDR3 is 14 amino acids. Trimming pared 2 bases from V and 7 bases from J, leaving 14 bases between. The CDR3 here is CASSLKGLLSGYTF. CDR3 coding DNA: TGTGCCAGCAGCTTAAAAGGGTTGTTGTCTGGCTACACCTTC.

The chain links TRBV19 to TRBJ2-3; D is uncertain. The germline V gene has CDR1 LNHDA and CDR2 SQIVND (reference sequence). This CDR3 has 13 residues. The V and J ends lost 2 bases and 4 bases respectively, with 7 bases between them. The CDR3 nucleotides read TGTGCCAGTAGTATATTAGCATCAGATACGCAGTATTTT. As protein: CASSILASDTQYF.

Sample share makes this clone medium-sized. V is TRBV29-1 and J is TRBJ1-3; D unresolved. Trimming left V 0 bases short and J 0 bases short, with 15 bases between. Germline CDR1 and CDR2: SQVTM and ANQGSEA. The CDR3 consists of 17 residues. CDR3 sequence reads: CSVEDQTDTLSGNTIYF. The CDR3 nucleotides are TGCAGCGTTGAAGATCAAACCGACACCCTCTCTGGAAACACCATATATTTT.

The V and J genes are TRBV11-1 and TRBJ2-5; D unclear. The CDR3 runs to 12 residues. Per the germline V gene, CDR1 is SGHAT and CDR2 is FQDESV (reference sequence). Trimming pared 1 base from V and 7 bases from J, leaving 7 bases between. CDR3 nucleotide sequence: TGTGCCAGCAGCTTAGGTTCGGGGACCCAGTACTTC. It yields the protein CASSLGSGTQYF. The whole variable domain, filled in from reference TRBV11-1 and TRBJ2-5, reads EAEVAQSPRYKITEKSQAVAFWCDPISGHATLYWYRQILGQGPELLVQFQDESVVDDSQLPKDRFSAERLKGVDSTLKIQPAELGDSAMYLCASSLGSGTQYFGPGTRLLVL.

The rearrangement joins TRBV6-5 to TRBJ2-2; 7 bases are a match to TRBD2. This CDR3 region has 15 residues. The junction had 4 bases not matched to a gene; V was cut back by 0 bases and J by 6 bases. Germline-derived CDR1 and CDR2 are MNHEY and SVGAGI. The CDR3 loop is CASSYSLGLAGELFF. The DNA of the CDR3 is TGTGCCAGCAGTTACTCCCTTGGACTAGCCGGGGAGCTGTTTTTT.

The gene calls are TRBV27 and TRBJ2-7; D is perhaps TRBD1 (5 bases). V was shortened by 3 bases and J by 4 bases, with 7 bases between the two germline ends. The CDR3 is made up of 12 amino acids. Germline CDR1 MNHEY, CDR2 SMNVEV (reference sequence). CDR3 DNA sequence: TGTGCCAGCAGTTTTAAGGGGTACGAGCAGTACTTC. The encoded protein is CASSFKGYEQYF.

The rearrangement uses TRBV9 and TRBJ2-5; 8 nucleotides line up with TRBD1. The J call may be mistaken, given a closer DNA end match to TRBJ2-7. CDR1 is SGDLS, CDR2 YYNGEE, per germline. The CDR3 runs 13 residues. CDR3 residues: CASSVGTGNEQYF. In DNA, the CDR3 is TGTGCCAGCAGCGTCGGGACAGGAAACGAGCAGTACTTC.

This clone was observed a few times. DNA for the CDR3: TGTGCCAGCAGCGCGCAAGAAAGCTATGGCTACACCTTC. Translation gives CASSAQESYGYTF. V usage is TRBV5-6 and J usage is TRBJ1-2; no definite D call. Germline lookup yields CDR1 SGHDT and CDR2 YYEEEE. The CDR3 loop spans 13 amino acids. V was trimmed by 4 bases and J by 4 bases, leaving 11 bases between them.

The chain couples TRBV14 to TRBJ1-1; 10 nucleotides match TRBD1. This CDR3 contains 16 residues. J gave up 5 bases and V 1 base, and 7 bases lay outside the gene matches. Per the germline V gene, CDR1 is SGHDN and CDR2 is FVKESK. In DNA form, the CDR3 reads TGTGCCAGCAGCCAAGGGACCGGGACAGGGGCTACTGAAGCTTTCTTT. Translated, it gives CASSQGTGTGATEAFF.